This T cell receptor beta chain was recovered during a study of post-analysis software for immune sequencing data (dated by TCRdb to 2014 to 2015). Study-wide context: Recorded disease courses included relapsing-remitting, secondary progressive and progressive-relapsing multiple sclerosis, with some patients lacking subtype annotation. The patient repertoires were set against under 12 previously published healthy control repertoires from donors whose ages ranged from roughly 6 to 27 years. A subset of samples was prepared in parallel using single-end sample barcoding, then pooled and co-amplified after Illumina adapter ligation. The research as a whole found: Patients showed significantly higher frequencies than controls for about 5 TRBV segments, among them TRBV5-6, TRBV5-1 and TRBV20-1. The multiple sclerosis patient group was slightly younger than the control group. Compared with controls, multiple sclerosis patients had significantly lower normalized Chao1 diversity, a finding suggesting substantial peripheral T-cell clonal expansion. When samples were clustered directly using the F measure, samples prepared in the same batch co-clustered strongly, which prompted a batch-effect correction.

TCR beta repertoires were profiled from peripheral blood of approximately 13 young patients with multiple sclerosis to demonstrate the VDJtools post-analysis software. The patients with multiple sclerosis were children and adolescents between roughly 6 and 16 years of age. The germline V gene gives CDR1 as SQVTM and CDR2 as ANQGSEA. The CDR3 contains 17 residues, cysteine and phenylalanine counted. Kept here is only the CDR3 DNA, which spans 51 bases and is read in frame from base 1. V is cut back by 4 bases and J by 5 bases, with 13 bases in the junction unmatched. The library was prepared using PCR. These reads were obtained on an Illumina HiSeq 2500. Unique molecular identifiers were incorporated into TCR beta cDNA libraries to reduce PCR and sequencing biases. Roughly 0.5 million cDNA molecules were obtained per 1 to 10 million input T cells, so each molecule approximated one T cell. The same protocol used for the earlier healthy control dataset was applied to prepare and sequence the patient libraries. Samples belonging to the same batch were prepared together, multiplexed and sequenced on a shared HiSeq lane. The study's own analysis went as follows. MIGEC was used to process the raw barcoded reads, and molecular identifier groups with only a single read were discarded before consensus assembly and CDR3 extraction. VDJtools was used for post-analysis of the clonotype tables, with diversity normalized by down-sampling every dataset to the smallest sample size. To correct batch-related cross-sample contamination, repertoire overlap clustering matched CDR3 amino acid sequences but not nucleotide sequences. TCRdb trimmed public reads at Q25 via fastp, called clones via MiXCR and kept in-frame beta chains. Rows with one shared CDR3 protein collapse into an entry with the most common genes and DNA. In this record, the V and J calls reflect TCRdb's handling and not the investigators' own analysis. The table for this sample lists around 700,000 distinct CDR3 sequences; 55% to 60% of them were counted only once. Around 10% of the sample is held by the ten biggest clonotypes.

Regarding this clonotype: Its antigen specificity is not known. No much larger clone is present one base from it, and per-base qualities are unavailable.

The sample was blood. Recombination connected TRBV29-1 to TRBJ2-5; 13 bases in the junction line up with TRBD2. The sequence came from a girl aged 2-15 years with multiple sclerosis. The CDR3 reads as follows: CSVGPLLAGGPFETQYF. The DNA sequence is TGCAGCGTTGGGCCCTTACTAGCGGGGGGGCCATTTGAGACCCAGTACTTC.